The entry below describes one T cell receptor (beta chain). Its antigen is not known. The sample is drawn from a study of post-analysis software for immune sequencing data. The overall study: Relapsing-remitting, secondary progressive and progressive-relapsing forms made up the multiple sclerosis disease courses.

Trimming took 0 bases from V and 7 from J; bases not matched to a gene: 7. CDR1 and CDR2 from the germline V gene are SQVTM and ANQGSEA. CDR3 length equals 15 residues. Study-wide results and caveats: Batch-mates among the samples co-clustered strongly by F measure. Those with multiple sclerosis, the patient group, showed significantly lower normalized Chao1 diversity than controls. The five TRBV segments detected at higher frequency in patients than in controls included TRBV5-6, TRBV5-1 and TRBV20-1.

Every TCR beta cDNA library bore unique molecular identifiers. It was from approximately 0.91 to 9.4 million T cells that about half a million cDNA molecules came. In TCRdb, the PCR reads were re-called with MiXCR into one record per CDR3 protein. The sample carries a few hundred thousand distinct CDR3 sequences, over 30% recorded once. The rearrangement links TRBV29-1 to TRBJ2-1, with TRBD1 matching 9 bases. This receptor was identified in a girl aged 2 to 9 with multiple sclerosis. The specimen was blood. CDR3 nucleotide sequence: TGCAGCGTTGAAGAGGCGGGACAGGGACGGAATGAGCAGTTCTTC. This gives the protein CSVEEAGQGRNEQFF.